This TCR beta chain was profiled in a study of blood T cell repertoires in COVID-19. In the original processing: For nucleated cells, counts were estimated from reference gene primer amplification. The method was immunoSEQ multiplex PCR; TCRdb's version includes in-frame clones alone and lacks a portion of them. V, J and clone size were drawn from that table, and D and trimming were deduced from the DNA. Here the sample spans tens of thousands of clones, 82% being singletons. Trimming cost V 1 base and J 8 bases; bases outside gene matches: 12. Germline V gene data show CDR1 as GTSNPN and CDR2 as SVGIG (reference sequence). This CDR3 contains 17 residues.

The chain joins TRBV30 to TRBJ1-6, with 9 bases lining up with TRBD1. The specimen was peripheral blood. The source of this sequence is a human donor in a cohort sampled during active COVID-19. CDR3 coding DNA: TGTGCCTGGAGTGACGCCCTAGTTAGACAGGGGGATTCACCCCTCCACTTT. Residues: CAWSDALVRQGDSPLHF. Full variable domain (remainder filled in from reference TRBV30 and TRBJ1-6): SQTIHQWPATLVQPVGSPLSLECTVEGTSNPNLYWYRQAAGRGLQLLFYSVGIGQISSEVPQNLSASRPQDRQFILSSKKLLLSDSGFYLCAWSDALVRQGDSPLHFGNGTRLTVT.